The clone carrying this TCR beta chain was detected only a few times. The data originate from a study of blood T cell repertoires in COVID-19. Study information: COVID-19 samples, acute and convalescent, were from the United States, Italy and Spain.

The V gene lost 10 bases and the J gene lost 2 bases, with 12 bases spanning the gap. The CDR3 runs 12 residues. Germline CDR1 reads LNHDA; CDR2 reads SQIVND (reference sequence). Participants were aged roughly 18 to 100 years from about 25 US areas. TCRdb keeps only in-frame clones here, not all; method: immunoSEQ multiplex PCR. This table has 350,000 to 450,000 clones, roughly 90% appearing once. Material: PBMCs or T cells enriched from blood (not recorded which). The chain joins TRBV19 to TRBJ2-7; TRBD1 might be the D (7 bases). The clonotype comes from a woman in her thirties who had recovered from COVID-19. CDR3 sequence reads: CATSRGAYEQYF. The CDR3, as DNA: TGTGCCACCTCCAGGGGGGCCTACGAGCAGTACTTC.